This is a list of T cell receptor beta chains from one sample in a study of T cells in Graves' hyperthyroidism and ophthalmopathy. TCRdb reanalysed the multiplex PCR reads using MiXCR and keeps one entry per CDR3 protein. Of 700,000 or so distinct CDR3 sequences in the sample, roughly 15% were seen once. The sample consisted of blood. The receptor source for this set is a man aged 18 to 30 with Graves' hyperthyroidism. The CDR3 runs from the conserved cysteine through the conserved F or W. D genes are given only for firm matches. Size tells how often a clone was seen (once, few, many) or the class of an expanded clone, and some rows leave it out.

abundance,v_gene,j_gene,d_gene,CDR3aa,CDR3nt
many,TRBV28,TRBJ2-3,TRBD1,CASSFIRGREVTDTQYF,TGTGCCAGCAGTTTCATCAGGGGGCGGGAAGTCACAGATACGCAGTATTTT
.,TRBV29-1,TRBJ2-5,.,CSVGDLQETQYF,TGCAGCGTTGGGGACTTACAAGAGACCCAGTACTTC
.,TRBV19,TRBJ2-3,.,CASSMGFSTDTQYF,TGTGCCAGTAGTATGGGCTTCAGCACAGATACGCAGTATTTT
many,TRBV27,TRBJ2-7,TRBD2,CASSPRGGGNGPLYEQYF,TGTGCCAGCAGTCCGCGGGGGGGAGGGAATGGGCCTCTCTACGAGCAGTACTTC
few,TRBV4-1,TRBJ2-1,TRBD1,CASSQDPPAWGQGSNEQFF,TGCGCCAGCAGCCAGGATCCCCCGGCGTGGGGACAGGGTTCCAATGAGCAGTTCTTC
many,TRBV18,TRBJ1-1,TRBD1,CASSPRQGGATEAFF,TGTGCCAGCTCACCTCGACAGGGCGGGGCCACTGAAGCTTTCTTT
.,TRBV7-8,TRBJ2-4,.,CASSPQGTPAKNIQYF,TGTGCCAGCAGCCCTCAAGGGACACCAGCCAAAAACATTCAGTACTTC
few,TRBV12-3/TRBV12-4,TRBJ1-6,.,CASTPGNSPLHF,TGTGCCAGCACCCCGGGGAATTCACCCCTCCACTTT
many,TRBV28,TRBJ2-5,.,CASSPLGTGPSQETQYF,TGTGCCAGCAGTCCCCTTGGAACAGGGCCTTCCCAAGAGACCCAGTACTTC
many,TRBV7-9,TRBJ2-3,.,CASSLRGGDTDTQYF,TGTGCCAGCAGCTTAAGGGGAGGAGACACAGATACGCAGTATTTT
.,TRBV5-1,TRBJ1-2,TRBD1,CASSPADRGTGYTF,TGCGCCAGCAGCCCGGCGGACAGGGGGACTGGCTACACCTTC
.,TRBV28,TRBJ2-1,TRBD1,CASSQRGHEQFF,TGTGCCAGCAGCCAGAGGGGGCATGAGCAGTTCTTC
once,TRBV28,TRBJ2-1,.,CASSLIEMGRGARRQFF,TGTGCCAGCAGTTTAATTGAGATGGGCCGGGGGGCGAGACGGCAGTTCTTC
few,TRBV5-1,TRBJ2-3,TRBD2,CASSLTGTKLAGSTDTQYF,TGCGCCAGCAGTTTAACCGGGACAAAACTAGCGGGAAGCACAGATACGCAGTATTTT
.,TRBV28,TRBJ1-1,.,CASSPLVRDTEAFF,TGTGCCAGCAGTCCATTAGTACGGGACACTGAAGCTTTCTTT
few,TRBV6-1,TRBJ2-1,.,CASSGNWNEQFF,TGTGCCAGCAGCGGGAATTGGAATGAGCAGTTCTTC
.,TRBV29-1,TRBJ1-1,.,CSVEDGRDTEAFF,TGCAGCGTTGAAGACGGGAGGGACACTGAAGCTTTCTTT
many,TRBV7-2,TRBJ2-7,.,CASSAYAGEQYF,TGTGCCAGCAGCGCATACGCGGGCGAGCAGTACTTC
few,TRBV27,TRBJ2-7,.,CASSLSMGAEQYF,TGTGCCAGCAGTTTATCGATGGGAGCCGAGCAGTACTTC
.,TRBV24-1,TRBJ1-6,.,CATSSDSNSPLHF,TGTGCCACCAGTTCGGATTCGAATTCACCCCTCCACTTT
few,TRBV7-2,TRBJ2-1,TRBD2,CASSHVRTSGRAPYNEQFF,TGTGCCAGCAGCCATGTCCGGACTAGCGGGAGGGCCCCATACAATGAGCAGTTCTTC
many,TRBV2,TRBJ2-7,TRBD2,CASRAGLATYEQYF,TGTGCCAGCAGAGCGGGACTAGCCACCTACGAGCAGTACTTC
few,TRBV19,TRBJ1-5,.,CATSPAETSNQPQHF,TGTGCCACCTCTCCGGCGGAGACTAGCAATCAGCCCCAGCATTTT
many,TRBV2,TRBJ1-1,TRBD1,CASSARGGNTEAFF,TGTGCCAGCAGCGCCAGGGGGGGAAACACTGAAGCTTTCTTT
many,TRBV6-1,TRBJ1-1,.,CASSELPGFGTEAFF,TGTGCCAGCAGTGAACTTCCGGGCTTCGGCACTGAAGCTTTCTTT
.,TRBV9,TRBJ2-3,.,CASSQGAAPDTQYF,TGTGCCAGCAGCCAGGGAGCGGCTCCAGATACGCAGTATTTT
many,TRBV7-3,TRBJ1-5,.,CASSLTADQPQHF,TGTGCCAGCAGCTTAACGGCCGATCAGCCCCAGCATTTT
.,TRBV14,TRBJ1-5,.,CAGSQVGDNQPQHF,TGTGCCGGCAGCCAAGTGGGGGACAATCAGCCCCAGCATTTT
few,TRBV28,TRBJ2-1,TRBD2,CASSSPGLAGGRSSYSEQFF,TGTGCCAGCAGTTCCCCCGGACTAGCGGGAGGCCGGAGCTCCTACAGTGAGCAGTTCTTC
many,TRBV28,TRBJ2-7,.,CASKAQSYEQYF,TGTGCCAGCAAAGCACAAAGCTACGAGCAGTACTTC
few,TRBV30,TRBJ2-7,.,CAWCPGHPPYEQYF,TGTGCCTGGTGTCCGGGACACCCGCCCTACGAGCAGTACTTC